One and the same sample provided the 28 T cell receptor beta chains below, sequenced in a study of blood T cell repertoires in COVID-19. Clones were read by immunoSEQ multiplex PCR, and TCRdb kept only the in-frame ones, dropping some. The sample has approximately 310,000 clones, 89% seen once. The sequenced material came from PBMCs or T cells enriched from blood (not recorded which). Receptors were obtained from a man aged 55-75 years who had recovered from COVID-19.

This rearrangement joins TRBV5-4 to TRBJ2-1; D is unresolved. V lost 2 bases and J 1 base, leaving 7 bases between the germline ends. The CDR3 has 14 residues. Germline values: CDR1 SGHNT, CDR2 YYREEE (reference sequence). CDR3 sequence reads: CASSFSYSYNEQFF. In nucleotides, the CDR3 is TGTGCCAGCAGCTTCTCTTATTCCTACAATGAGCAGTTCTTC.

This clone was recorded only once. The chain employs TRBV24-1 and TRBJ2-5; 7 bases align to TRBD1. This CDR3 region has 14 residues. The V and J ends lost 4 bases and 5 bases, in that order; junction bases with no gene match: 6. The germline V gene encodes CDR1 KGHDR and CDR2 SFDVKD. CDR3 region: CATSERGRLETQYF. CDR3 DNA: TGTGCCACCAGTGAGAGGGGGCGCCTTGAGACCCAGTACTTC.

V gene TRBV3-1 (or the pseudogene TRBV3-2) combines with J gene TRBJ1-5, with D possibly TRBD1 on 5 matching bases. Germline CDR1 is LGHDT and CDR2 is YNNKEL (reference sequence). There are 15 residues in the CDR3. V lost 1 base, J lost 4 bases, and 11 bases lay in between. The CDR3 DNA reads TGTGCCAGCAGCCAAGGACAGTTTCCAAATCAGCCCCAGCATTTT. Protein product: CASSQGQFPNQPQHF.

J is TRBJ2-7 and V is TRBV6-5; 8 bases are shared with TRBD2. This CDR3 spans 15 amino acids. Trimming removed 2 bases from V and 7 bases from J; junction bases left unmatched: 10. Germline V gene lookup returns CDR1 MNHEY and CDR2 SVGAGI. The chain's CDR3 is CASSYGGLGFTEQYF. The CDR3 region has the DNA TGTGCCAGCAGTTACGGGGGACTAGGTTTTACGGAGCAGTACTTC.

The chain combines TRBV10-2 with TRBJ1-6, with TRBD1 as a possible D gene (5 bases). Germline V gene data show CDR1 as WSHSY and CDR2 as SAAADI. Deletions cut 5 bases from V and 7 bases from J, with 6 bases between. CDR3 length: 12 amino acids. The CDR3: CASSSGNSPLHF. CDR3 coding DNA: TGCGCCAGCAGTTCAGGGAATTCACCCCTCCACTTT.

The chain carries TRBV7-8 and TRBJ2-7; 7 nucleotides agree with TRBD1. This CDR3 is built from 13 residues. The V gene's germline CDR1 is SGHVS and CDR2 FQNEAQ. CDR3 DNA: TGTGCCAGCAGCTTAGTGGCAGCTACAGGGGCGAAGGTC. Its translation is CASSLVAATGAKV.

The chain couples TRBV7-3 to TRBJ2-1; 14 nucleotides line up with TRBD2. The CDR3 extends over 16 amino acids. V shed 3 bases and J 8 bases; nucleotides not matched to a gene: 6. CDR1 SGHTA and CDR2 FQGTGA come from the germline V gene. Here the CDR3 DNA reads TGTGCCAGCAGCTTCACGGGACTAGCGGGAGAGGATGAGCAGTTCTTC. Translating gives CASSFTGLAGEDEQFF.

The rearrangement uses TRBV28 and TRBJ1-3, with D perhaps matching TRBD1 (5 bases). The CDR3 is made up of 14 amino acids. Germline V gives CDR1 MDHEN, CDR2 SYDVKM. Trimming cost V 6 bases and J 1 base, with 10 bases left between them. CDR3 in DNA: TGTGCCAGCAGCCCTCAGGGATCTGGAAACACCATATATTTT. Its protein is CASSPQGSGNTIYF.

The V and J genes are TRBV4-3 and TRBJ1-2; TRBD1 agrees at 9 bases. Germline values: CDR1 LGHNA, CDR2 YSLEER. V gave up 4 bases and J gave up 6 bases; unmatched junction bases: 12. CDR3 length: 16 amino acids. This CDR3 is CASSRSKGQGVNGYTF. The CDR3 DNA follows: TGCGCCAGCAGCCGCTCAAAGGGACAGGGCGTCAATGGCTACACCTTC.

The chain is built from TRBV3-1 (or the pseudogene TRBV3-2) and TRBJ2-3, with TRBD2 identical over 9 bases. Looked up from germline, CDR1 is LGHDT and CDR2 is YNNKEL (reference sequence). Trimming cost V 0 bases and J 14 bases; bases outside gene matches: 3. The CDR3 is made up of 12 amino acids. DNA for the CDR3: TGTGCCAGCAGCCAAGACGGAGCGGGAGGGTATTTT. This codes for CASSQDGAGGYF.

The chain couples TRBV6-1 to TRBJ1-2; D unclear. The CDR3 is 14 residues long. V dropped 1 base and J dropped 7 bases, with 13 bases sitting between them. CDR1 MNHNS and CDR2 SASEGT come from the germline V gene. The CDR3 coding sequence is TGTGCCAGCAGTGAAGGGCGGATCCGGAGTGGCTACACCTTC. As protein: CASSEGRIRSGYTF.

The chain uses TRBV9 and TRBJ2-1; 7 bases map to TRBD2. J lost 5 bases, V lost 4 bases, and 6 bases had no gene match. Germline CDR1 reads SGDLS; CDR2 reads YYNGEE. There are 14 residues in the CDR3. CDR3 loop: CASSFTSADNEQFF. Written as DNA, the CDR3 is TGTGCCAGCAGCTTCACTAGCGCCGACAATGAGCAGTTCTTC.

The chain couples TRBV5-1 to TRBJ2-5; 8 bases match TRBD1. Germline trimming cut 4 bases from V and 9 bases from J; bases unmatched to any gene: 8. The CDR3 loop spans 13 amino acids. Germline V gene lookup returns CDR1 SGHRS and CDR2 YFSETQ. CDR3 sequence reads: CASSRQGPISQYF. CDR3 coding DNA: TGCGCCAGCAGCCGACAGGGGCCAATCTCCCAGTACTTC.

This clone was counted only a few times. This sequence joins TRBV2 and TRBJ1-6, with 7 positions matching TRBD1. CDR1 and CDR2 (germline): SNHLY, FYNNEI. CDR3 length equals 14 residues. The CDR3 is CAGIGGAGNSPLHF. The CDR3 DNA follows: TGTGCTGGGATAGGGGGCGCGGGTAATTCACCCCTCCACTTT.

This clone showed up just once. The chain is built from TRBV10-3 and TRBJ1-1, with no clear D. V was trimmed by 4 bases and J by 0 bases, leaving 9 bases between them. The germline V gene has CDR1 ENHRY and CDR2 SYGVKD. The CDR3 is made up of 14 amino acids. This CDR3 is CAISGGGMNTEAFF. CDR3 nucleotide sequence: TGTGCCATCAGTGGTGGCGGGATGAACACTGAAGCTTTCTTT.

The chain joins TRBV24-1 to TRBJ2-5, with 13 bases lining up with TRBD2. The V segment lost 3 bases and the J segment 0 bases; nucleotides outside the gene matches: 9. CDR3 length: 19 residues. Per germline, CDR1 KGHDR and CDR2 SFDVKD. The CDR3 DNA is TGTGCCACCAGTGATAGAGGACTAGCGGGAGAGGGAAACCAAGAGACCCAGTACTTC. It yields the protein CATSDRGLAGEGNQETQYF.

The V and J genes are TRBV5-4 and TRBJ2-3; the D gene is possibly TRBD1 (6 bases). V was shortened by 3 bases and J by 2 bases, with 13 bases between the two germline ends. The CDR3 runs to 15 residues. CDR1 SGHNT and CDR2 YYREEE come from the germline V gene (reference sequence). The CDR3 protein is CASSSRTEHTDTQYF. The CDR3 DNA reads TGTGCCAGCAGCTCCCGGACAGAGCACACAGATACGCAGTATTTT.

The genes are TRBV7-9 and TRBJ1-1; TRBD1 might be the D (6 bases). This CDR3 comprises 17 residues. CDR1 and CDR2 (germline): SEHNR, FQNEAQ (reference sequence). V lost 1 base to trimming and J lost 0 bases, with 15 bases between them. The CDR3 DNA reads TGTGCCAGCAGCTTAGTTCAGGGGCTCGGGATGAACACTGAAGCTTTCTTT. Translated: CASSLVQGLGMNTEAFF.

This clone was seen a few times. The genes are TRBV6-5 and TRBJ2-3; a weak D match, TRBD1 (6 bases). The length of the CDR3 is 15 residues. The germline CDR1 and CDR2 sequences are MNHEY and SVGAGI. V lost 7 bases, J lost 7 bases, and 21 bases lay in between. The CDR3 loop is CASTGFQGLANTQYF. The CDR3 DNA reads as TGTGCCAGCACAGGGTTCCAGGGGTTGGCGAATACGCAGTATTTT.

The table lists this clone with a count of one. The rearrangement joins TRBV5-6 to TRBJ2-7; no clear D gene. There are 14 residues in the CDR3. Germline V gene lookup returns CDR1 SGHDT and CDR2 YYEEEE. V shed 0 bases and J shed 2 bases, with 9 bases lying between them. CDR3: CASSLVGGAYEQYF. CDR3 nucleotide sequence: TGTGCCAGCAGCTTGGTTGGCGGAGCCTACGAGCAGTACTTC.

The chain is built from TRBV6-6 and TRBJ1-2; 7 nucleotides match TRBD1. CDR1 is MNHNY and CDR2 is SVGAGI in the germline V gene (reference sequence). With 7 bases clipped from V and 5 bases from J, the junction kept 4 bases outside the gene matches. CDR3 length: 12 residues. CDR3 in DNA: TGTGCCAGCACACAGACAGGGTATGGCTACACCTTC. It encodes CASTQTGYGYTF.

The CDR3 coding sequence is TGTGCCAGTAGTATAACTCCACCGAACACCGGGGAGCTGTTTTTT. Translation: CASSITPPNTGELFF. The V call is TRBV19, the J call TRBJ2-2; D remains unclear. V lost 2 bases and J lost 0, with 7 bases in between. Germline lookup yields CDR1 LNHDA and CDR2 SQIVND (reference sequence). The CDR3 is 15 residues long.

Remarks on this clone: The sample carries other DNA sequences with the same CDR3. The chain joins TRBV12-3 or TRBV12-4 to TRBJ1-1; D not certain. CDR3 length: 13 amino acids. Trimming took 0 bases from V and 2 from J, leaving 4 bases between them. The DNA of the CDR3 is TGTGCCAGCAGTTTAGCGTCTAACACTGAAGCTTTCTTT. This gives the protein CASSLASNTEAFF.

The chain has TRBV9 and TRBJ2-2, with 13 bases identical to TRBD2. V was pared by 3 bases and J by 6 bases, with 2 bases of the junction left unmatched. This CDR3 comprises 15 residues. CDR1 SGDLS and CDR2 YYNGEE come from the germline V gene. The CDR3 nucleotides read TGTGCCAGCAGCGGAACTAGCGGGAGGGCCGGGGAGCTGTTTTTT. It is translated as CASSGTSGRAGELFF.

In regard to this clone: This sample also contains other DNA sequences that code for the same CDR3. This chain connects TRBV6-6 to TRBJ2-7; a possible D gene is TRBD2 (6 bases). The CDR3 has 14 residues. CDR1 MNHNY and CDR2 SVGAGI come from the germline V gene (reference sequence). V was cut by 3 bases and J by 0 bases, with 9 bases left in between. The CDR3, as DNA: TGTGCCAGCAGTTATAGCGGTAGCTCCTACGAGCAGTACTTC. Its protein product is CASSYSGSSYEQYF.

CDR3: CASSPQGPDTQYF. CDR3 coding DNA: TGTGCCAGCAGCCCTCAGGGCCCAGATACGCAGTATTTT. The rearrangement links TRBV6-2 or TRBV6-3 to TRBJ2-3; a weak D match, TRBD1 (5 bases). V lost 6 bases to trimming and J lost 4 bases, with 11 bases between them. The CDR3 runs to 13 residues. The germline V gene encodes CDR1 MNHEY and CDR2 SVGEGT.

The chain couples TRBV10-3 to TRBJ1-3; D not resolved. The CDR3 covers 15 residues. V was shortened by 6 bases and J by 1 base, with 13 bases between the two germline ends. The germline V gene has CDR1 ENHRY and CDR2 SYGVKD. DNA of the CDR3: TGTGCCATCAGGCCTATTCCTTCGTCTGGAAACACCATATATTTT. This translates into CAIRPIPSSGNTIYF.

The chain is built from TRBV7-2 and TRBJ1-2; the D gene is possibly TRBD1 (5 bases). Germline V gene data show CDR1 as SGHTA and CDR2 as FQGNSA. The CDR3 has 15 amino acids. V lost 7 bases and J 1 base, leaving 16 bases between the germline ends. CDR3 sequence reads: CASTGDPLLNYGYTF. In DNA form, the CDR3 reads TGTGCCAGCACGGGGGACCCGCTTCTTAACTATGGCTACACCTTC. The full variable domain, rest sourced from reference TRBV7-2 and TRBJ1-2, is GAGVSQSPSNKVTEKGKDVELRCDPISGHTALYWYRQSLGQGLEFLIYFQGNSAPDKSGLPSDRFSAERTGGSVSTLTIQRTQQEDSAVYLCASTGDPLLNYGYTFGSGTRLTVV.